This T cell receptor (beta chain) stems from a study of cytomegalovirus exposure and HLA in healthy donors. Study results and caveats: TRBV6-2, TRBV6-3 and some other V segments were excluded as indistinguishable.

The study ran its PCR with 60 Vbeta and 13 Jbeta primers. Assay used: immunoSEQ multiplex PCR; TCRdb lists only in-frame clones, some missing. The table lists about 140,000 clones, around 76% of them singletons. This clone was counted a single time. Its antigen is undetermined. The CDR3 is 16 amino acids. The V end lost 6 bases, the J end lost 4 bases, and 19 bases lay between the germline ends. The V gene's germline CDR1 is MDHEN and CDR2 SYDVKM. The material sequenced was PBMCs. The TCR originated in a man aged 18 to 30 in good health and CMV-seronegative. The rearrangement joins TRBV28 to TRBJ1-3; D might be TRBD1 (6 bases). CDR3 in DNA: TGTGCCAGCAGCATCGGGGGGCGTCTTGCAGGAAACACCATATATTTT. Encoded protein: CASSIGGRLAGNTIYF.